This record looks at one T cell receptor beta chain sequence and its context. What it binds is not known. The CDR3 is 15 amino acids. Germline V lookup: CDR1 MNHEY, CDR2 SMNVEV (reference sequence). V dropped 3 bases and J dropped 3; count of bases not matched to a gene: 5. This record comes from a study of cytomegalovirus exposure and HLA in healthy donors. Study conclusions and caveats: Later analysis associated a missense DCLRE1C variant with TCR beta V- and J-gene trimming. Both high specificity and high sensitivity reportedly marked the classifier's diagnosis of cytomegalovirus status.

Use of 60 Vbeta and 13 Jbeta primers characterized the PCR. Profiling relied on immunoSEQ multiplex PCR, and the TCRdb table lists in-frame clones only, not all of them. The repertoire holds roughly 200,000 clones, with approximately 88% as singletons. Source material: PBMCs. J is TRBJ2-5 and V is TRBV27, with 9 bases matching TRBD2. This receptor was obtained from a boy aged 2-15 years in good health and CMV-seronegative. The CDR3 sequence is CASSFAGGQKETQYF. CDR3 coding DNA: TGTGCCAGCAGTTTTGCGGGGGGGCAAAAAGAGACCCAGTACTTC.